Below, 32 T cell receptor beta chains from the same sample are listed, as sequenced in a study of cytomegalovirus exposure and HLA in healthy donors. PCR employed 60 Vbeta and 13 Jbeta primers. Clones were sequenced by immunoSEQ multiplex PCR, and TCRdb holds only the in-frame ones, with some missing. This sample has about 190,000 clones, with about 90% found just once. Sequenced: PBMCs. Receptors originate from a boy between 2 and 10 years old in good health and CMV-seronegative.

The CDR3 loop is CAITKGPGVGNQPQHF. The DNA for the CDR3 is TGTGCCATCACCAAGGGTCCGGGGGTGGGCAATCAGCCCCAGCATTTT. The chain couples TRBV2 to TRBJ1-5; possible D gene TRBD1, 5 bases. The CDR3 totals 16 residues. V lost 10 bases and J 2 bases, leaving 21 bases between the germline ends. Per germline, CDR1 SNHLY and CDR2 FYNNEI.

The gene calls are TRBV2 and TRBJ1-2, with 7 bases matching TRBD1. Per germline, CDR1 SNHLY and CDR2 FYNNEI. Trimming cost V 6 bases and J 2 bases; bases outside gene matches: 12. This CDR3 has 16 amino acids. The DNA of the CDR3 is TGTGCCAGCAGGGGAGACAGGGCCGCCTTAAACTATGGCTACACCTTC. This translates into CASRGDRAALNYGYTF.

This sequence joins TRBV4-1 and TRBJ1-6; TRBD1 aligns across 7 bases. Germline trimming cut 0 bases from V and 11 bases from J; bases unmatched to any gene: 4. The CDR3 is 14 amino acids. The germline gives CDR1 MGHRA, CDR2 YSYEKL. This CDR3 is CASSQESGGTPLHF. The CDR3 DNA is TGCGCCAGCAGCCAAGAATCAGGGGGAACACCCCTCCACTTT.

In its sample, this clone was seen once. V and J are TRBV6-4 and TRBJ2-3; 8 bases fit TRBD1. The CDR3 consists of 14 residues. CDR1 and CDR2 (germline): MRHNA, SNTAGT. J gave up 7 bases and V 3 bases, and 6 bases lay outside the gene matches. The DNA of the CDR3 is TGTGCCAGCAGTGATGGACAGGGACAGAATACGCAGTATTTT. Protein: CASSDGQGQNTQYF.

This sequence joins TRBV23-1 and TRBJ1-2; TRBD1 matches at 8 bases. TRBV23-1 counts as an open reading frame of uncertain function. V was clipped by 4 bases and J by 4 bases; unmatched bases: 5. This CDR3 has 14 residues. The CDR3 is CASSPGTGGYGYTF. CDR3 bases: TGCGCCAGCAGTCCTGGGACAGGAGGCTATGGCTACACCTTC.

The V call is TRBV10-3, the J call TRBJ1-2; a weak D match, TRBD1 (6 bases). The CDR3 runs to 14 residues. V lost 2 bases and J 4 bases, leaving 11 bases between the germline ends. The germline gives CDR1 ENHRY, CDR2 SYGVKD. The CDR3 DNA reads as TGTGCCATCAGTGAGGCGGGGGCGGCCTATGGCTACACCTTC. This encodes CAISEAGAAYGYTF.

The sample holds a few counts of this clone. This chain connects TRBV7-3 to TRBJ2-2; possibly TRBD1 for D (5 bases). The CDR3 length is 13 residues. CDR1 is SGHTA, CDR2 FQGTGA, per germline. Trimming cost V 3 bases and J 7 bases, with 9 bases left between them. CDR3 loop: CASSLGRDGELFF. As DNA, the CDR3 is TGTGCCAGCAGCTTGGGCAGGGACGGGGAGCTGTTTTTT. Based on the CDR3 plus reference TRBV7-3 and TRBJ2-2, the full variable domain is GAGVSQTPSNKVTEKGKYVELRCDPISGHTALYWYRQSLGQGPEFLIYFQGTGAADDSGLPNDRFFAVRPEGSVSTLKIQRTERGDSAVYLCASSLGRDGELFFGEGSRLTVL.

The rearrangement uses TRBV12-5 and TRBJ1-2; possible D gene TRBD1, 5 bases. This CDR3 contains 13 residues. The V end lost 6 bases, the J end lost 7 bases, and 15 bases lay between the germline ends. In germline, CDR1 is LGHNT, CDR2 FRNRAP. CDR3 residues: CASGLWGGLGYTF. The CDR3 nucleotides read TGTGCTAGTGGATTGTGGGGGGGACTTGGCTACACCTTC.

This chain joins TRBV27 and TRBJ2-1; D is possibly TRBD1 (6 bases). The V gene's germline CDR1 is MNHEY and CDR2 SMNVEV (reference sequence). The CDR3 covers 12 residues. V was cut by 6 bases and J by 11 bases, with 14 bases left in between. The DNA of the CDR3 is TGTGCCAGCAGCCTGGACAGTAGCAAGCAGTTCTTC. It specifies CASSLDSSKQFF.

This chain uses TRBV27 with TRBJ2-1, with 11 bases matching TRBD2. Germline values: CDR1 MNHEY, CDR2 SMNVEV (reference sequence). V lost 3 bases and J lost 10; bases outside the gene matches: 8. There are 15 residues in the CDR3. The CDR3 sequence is CASSFGTSGRGEQFF. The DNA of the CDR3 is TGTGCCAGCAGTTTCGGGACTAGCGGCCGTGGGGAGCAGTTCTTC.

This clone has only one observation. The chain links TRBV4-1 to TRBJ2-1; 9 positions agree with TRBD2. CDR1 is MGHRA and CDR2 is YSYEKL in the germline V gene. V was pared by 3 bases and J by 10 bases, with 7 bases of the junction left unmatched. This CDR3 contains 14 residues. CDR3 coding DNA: TGCGCCAGCAGCCAGGCCCGACTAGCGGACGAGCAGTTCTTC. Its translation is CASSQARLADEQFF.

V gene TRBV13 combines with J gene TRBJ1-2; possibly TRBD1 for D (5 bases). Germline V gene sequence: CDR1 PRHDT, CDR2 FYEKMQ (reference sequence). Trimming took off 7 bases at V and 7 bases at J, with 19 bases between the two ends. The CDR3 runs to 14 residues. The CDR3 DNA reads TGTGCCAGCAAGGTCCGCGGGGGGATACCTGGCTACACCTTC. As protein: CASKVRGGIPGYTF.

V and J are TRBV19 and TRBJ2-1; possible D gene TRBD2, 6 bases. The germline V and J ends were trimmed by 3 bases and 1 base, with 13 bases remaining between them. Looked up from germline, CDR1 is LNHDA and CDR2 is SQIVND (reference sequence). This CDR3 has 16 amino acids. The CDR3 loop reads CASSMGLAASYNEQFF. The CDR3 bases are TGTGCCAGTAGTATGGGGTTAGCGGCTTCCTACAATGAGCAGTTCTTC.

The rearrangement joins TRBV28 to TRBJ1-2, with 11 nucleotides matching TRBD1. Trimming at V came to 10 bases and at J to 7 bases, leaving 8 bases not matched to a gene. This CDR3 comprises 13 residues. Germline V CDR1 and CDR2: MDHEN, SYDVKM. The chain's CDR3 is CATRTGGIGGYTF. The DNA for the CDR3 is TGTGCCACCCGGACAGGGGGCATAGGTGGCTACACCTTC.

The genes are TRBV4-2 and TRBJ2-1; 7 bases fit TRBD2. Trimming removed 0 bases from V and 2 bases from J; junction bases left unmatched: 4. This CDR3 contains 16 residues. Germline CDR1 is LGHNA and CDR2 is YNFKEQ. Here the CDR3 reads CASSQEASGTYNEQFF. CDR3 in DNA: TGTGCCAGCAGCCAAGAAGCCAGCGGGACCTACAATGAGCAGTTCTTC.

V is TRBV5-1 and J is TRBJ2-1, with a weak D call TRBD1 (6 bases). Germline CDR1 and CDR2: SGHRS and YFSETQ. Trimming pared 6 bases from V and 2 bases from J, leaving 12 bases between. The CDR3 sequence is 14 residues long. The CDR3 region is CASTTGNAYNEQFF. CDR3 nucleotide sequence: TGCGCCAGCACCACAGGGAACGCCTACAATGAGCAGTTCTTC.

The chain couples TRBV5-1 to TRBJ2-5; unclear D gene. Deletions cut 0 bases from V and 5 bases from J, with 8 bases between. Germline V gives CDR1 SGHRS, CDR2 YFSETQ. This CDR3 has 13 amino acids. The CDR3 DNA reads TGCGCCAGCAGCTTGGGACACCGGGAGACCCAGTACTTC. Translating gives CASSLGHRETQYF. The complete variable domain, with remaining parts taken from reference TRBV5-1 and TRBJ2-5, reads KAGVTQTPRYLIKTRGQQVTLSCSPISGHRSVSWYQQTPGQGLQFLFEYFSETQRNKGNFPGRFSGRQFSNSRSEMNVSTLELGDSALYLCASSLGHRETQYFGPGTRLLVL.

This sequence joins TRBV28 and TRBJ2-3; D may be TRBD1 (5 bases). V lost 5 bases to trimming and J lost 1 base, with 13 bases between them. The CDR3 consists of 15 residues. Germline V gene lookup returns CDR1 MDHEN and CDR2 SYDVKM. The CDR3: CASSPQVAGTDTQYF. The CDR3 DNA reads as TGTGCCAGCAGTCCACAGGTAGCAGGCACAGATACGCAGTATTTT. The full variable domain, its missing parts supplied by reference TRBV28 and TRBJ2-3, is DVKVTQSSRYLVKRTGEKVFLECVQDMDHENMFWYRQDPGLGLRLIYFSYDVKMKEKGDIPEGYSVSREKKERFSLILESASTNQTSMYLCASSPQVAGTDTQYFGPGTRLTVL.

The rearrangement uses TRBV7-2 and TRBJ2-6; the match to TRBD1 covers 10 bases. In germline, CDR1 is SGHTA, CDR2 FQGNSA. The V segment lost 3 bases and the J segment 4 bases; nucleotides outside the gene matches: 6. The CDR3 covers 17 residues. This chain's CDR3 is CASSLRQGATGANVLTF. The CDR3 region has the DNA TGTGCCAGCAGCTTGAGACAGGGGGCGACAGGGGCCAACGTCCTGACTTTC. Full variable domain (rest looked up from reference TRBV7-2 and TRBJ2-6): GAGVSQSPSNKVTEKGKDVELRCDPISGHTALYWYRQSLGQGLEFLIYFQGNSAPDKSGLPSDRFSAERTGGSVSTLTIQRTQQEDSAVYLCASSLRQGATGANVLTFGAGSRLTVL.

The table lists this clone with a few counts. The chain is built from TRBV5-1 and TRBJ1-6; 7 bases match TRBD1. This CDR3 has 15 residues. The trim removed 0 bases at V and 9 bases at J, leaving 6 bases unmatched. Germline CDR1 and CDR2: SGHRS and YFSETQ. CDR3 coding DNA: TGCGCCAGCAGCTTGGGGGGGACAGTGAGTTCACCCCTCCACTTT. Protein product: CASSLGGTVSSPLHF.

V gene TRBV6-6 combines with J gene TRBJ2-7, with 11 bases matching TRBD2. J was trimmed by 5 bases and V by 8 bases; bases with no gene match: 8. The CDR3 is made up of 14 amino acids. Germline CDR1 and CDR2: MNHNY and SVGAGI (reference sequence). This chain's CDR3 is CASCTSGSQNEQYF. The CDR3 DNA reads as TGTGCCAGCTGTACTAGCGGGAGTCAGAACGAGCAGTACTTC.

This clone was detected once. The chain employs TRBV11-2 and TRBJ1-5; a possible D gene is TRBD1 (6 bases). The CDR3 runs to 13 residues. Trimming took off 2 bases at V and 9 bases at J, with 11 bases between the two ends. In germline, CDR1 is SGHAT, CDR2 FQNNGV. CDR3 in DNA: TGTGCCAGCAGCTTATCAGGGGTTCGGCCCCAGCATTTT. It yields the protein CASSLSGVRPQHF.

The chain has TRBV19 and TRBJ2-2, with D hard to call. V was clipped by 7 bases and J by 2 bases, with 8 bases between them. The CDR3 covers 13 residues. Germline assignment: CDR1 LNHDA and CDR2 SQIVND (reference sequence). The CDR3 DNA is TGTGCCAGTATAGAGTTAAACACCGGGGAGCTGTTTTTT. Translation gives CASIELNTGELFF.

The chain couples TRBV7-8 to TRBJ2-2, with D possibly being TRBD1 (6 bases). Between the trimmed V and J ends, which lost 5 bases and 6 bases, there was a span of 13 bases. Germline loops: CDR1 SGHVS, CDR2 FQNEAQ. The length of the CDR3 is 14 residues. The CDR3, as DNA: TGTGCCAGCAGCCGCAGACAGGTCGCCGGGGAGCTGTTTTTT. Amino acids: CASSRRQVAGELFF.

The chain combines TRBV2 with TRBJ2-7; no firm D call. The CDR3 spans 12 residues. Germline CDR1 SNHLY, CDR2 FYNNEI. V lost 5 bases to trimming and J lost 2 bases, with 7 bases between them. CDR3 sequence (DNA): TGTGCCAGCAGTCAAGACACCTACGAGCAGTACTTC. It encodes CASSQDTYEQYF.

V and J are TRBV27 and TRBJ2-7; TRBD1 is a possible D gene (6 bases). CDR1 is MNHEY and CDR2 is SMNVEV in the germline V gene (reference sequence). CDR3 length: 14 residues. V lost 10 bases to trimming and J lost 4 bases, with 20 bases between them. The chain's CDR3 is CATKPPGHLYEQYF. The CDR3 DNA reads TGTGCCACCAAACCTCCGGGACACCTATACGAGCAGTACTTC.

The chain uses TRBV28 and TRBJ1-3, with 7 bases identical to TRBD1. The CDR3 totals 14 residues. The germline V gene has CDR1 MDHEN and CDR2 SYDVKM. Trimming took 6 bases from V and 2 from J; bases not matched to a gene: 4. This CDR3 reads CASRPTGAGNTIYF. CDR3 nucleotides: TGTGCCAGCAGGCCCACAGGGGCTGGAAACACCATATATTTT.

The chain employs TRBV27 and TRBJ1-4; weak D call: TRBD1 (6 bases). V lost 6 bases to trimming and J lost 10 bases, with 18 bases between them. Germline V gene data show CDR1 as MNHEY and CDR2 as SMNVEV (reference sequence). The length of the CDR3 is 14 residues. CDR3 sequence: CASRIQGNVGKLFF. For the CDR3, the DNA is TGTGCCAGCAGGATTCAGGGGAATGTGGGAAAACTGTTTTTT.

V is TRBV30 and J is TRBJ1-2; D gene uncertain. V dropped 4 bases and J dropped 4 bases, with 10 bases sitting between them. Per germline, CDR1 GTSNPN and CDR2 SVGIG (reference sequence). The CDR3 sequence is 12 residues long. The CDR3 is CAWKNSTYGYTF. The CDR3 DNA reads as TGTGCCTGGAAAAACAGCACCTATGGCTACACCTTC.

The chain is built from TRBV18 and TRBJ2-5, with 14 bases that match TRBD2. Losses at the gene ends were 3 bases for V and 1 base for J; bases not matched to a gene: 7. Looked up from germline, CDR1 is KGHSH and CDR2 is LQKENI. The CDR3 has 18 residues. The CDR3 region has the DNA TGTGCCAGCTCACCTCTAGGACTAGCGGGGGGCCTCCAAGAGACCCAGTACTTC. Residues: CASSPLGLAGGLQETQYF.

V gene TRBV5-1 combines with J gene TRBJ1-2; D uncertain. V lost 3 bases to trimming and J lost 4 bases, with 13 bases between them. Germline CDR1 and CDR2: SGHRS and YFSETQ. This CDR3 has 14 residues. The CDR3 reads CASSSYSLRYGYTF. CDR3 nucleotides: TGCGCCAGCAGCTCCTACTCTTTGCGCTATGGCTACACCTTC. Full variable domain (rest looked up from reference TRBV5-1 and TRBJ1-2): KAGVTQTPRYLIKTRGQQVTLSCSPISGHRSVSWYQQTPGQGLQFLFEYFSETQRNKGNFPGRFSGRQFSNSRSEMNVSTLELGDSALYLCASSSYSLRYGYTFGSGTRLTVV.

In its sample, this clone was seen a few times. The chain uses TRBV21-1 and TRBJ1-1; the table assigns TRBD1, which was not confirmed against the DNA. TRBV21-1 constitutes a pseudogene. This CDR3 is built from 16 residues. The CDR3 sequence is CASSKEQGFLNTEAFF. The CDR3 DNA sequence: TGTGCCAGCAGCAAAGAACAGGGTTTTTTGAACACTGAAGCTTTCTTT.